This T cell receptor (beta chain) is from a study of cytomegalovirus exposure and HLA in healthy donors. Points from the study as a whole: TCR beta sequences numbering around 15,000 were associated with HLA alleles at 0.05 false discovery rate in a later analysis.

A word on this clone: Its antigen is not known.

J was trimmed by 5 bases and V by 5 bases; bases with no gene match: 7. CDR1 is WNHNN, CDR2 SYGVQD, per germline (reference sequence). The CDR3 sequence is 15 residues long. The PCR ran on 60 Vbeta and 13 Jbeta primers. Assay: immunoSEQ multiplex PCR; the TCRdb copy retains only in-frame clones and omits some. Seen here are more than 95,000 clones, under 85% observed once, and the top ten hold around 1.2%. What was sequenced was PBMCs. This clonotype was obtained from a young man in good health and CMV-seronegative. The chain uses TRBV10-1 and TRBJ2-3; 10 nucleotides match TRBD2. Written as DNA, the CDR3 is TGCGCCAGCAGTCAACTAGCGGGGTATAAAGATACGCAGTATTTT. Translated: CASSQLAGYKDTQYF.